The sequence of this T cell receptor (beta chain) was determined in a study of T cell changes during pregnancy in multiple sclerosis. This CDR3 has 13 amino acids. Trimming took 3 bases from V and 11 from J, leaving 14 bases between them. Germline V lookup: CDR1 MNHNS, CDR2 SASEGT. Assay: immunoSEQ multiplex PCR; the TCRdb copy retains only in-frame clones and omits some. Of around 75,000 clones in the sample, roughly nine tenths were seen once. This receptor was obtained from a female donor in good health, enrolled as a control in a pregnancy study. The source material was CD4+ T cells from peripheral blood mononuclear cells, sampled in the third trimester of pregnancy. This rearrangement joins TRBV6-1 to TRBJ1-5; D possibly corresponds to TRBD1 (6 bases). The CDR3 protein is CASSDRDTLSQHF. The CDR3 DNA reads as TGTGCCAGCAGTGACCGGGACACCTTATCCCAGCATTTT.